Following are 24 T cell receptor beta chains from one sample sequenced in a study of CD8+ T cells in alopecia areata. The treatment was: oral pan-JAK inhibitor, 5-10 mg twice daily. The sequencing template was cDNA reverse transcribed from extracted RNA. Libraries were prepared by immunoSEQ multiplex PCR; TCRdb keeps only in-frame clonotypes and omits some of them. This table has roughly 120,000 clones, about 50% appearing once. The sample consisted of CD4+ T cells sorted from blood, taken at week 4, from a patient treated with tofacitinib. The source is a human donor with alopecia areata.

As concerns this clone: The identical CDR3 is also encoded by other nucleotide sequences in the sample. The J gene is TRBJ2-5, the V gene TRBV5-1; D is unclear. The CDR3 spans 12 residues. The germline V and J ends were trimmed by 0 bases and 4 bases, with 4 bases remaining between them. CDR1 is SGHRS and CDR2 is YFSETQ in the germline V gene. CDR3 residues: CASSLDRETQYF. DNA for the CDR3: TGCGCCAGCAGCTTGGATCGAGAGACCCAGTACTTC.

The chain links TRBV5-6 to TRBJ1-5; TRBD1 agrees at 12 bases. With V trimmed by 3 bases and J by 5 bases, 3 bases remained unmatched. Germline CDR1 reads SGHDT; CDR2 reads YYEEEE. There are 15 residues in the CDR3. CDR3 residues: CASSSRDRGHQPQHF. CDR3 nucleotide sequence: TGTGCCAGCAGCTCAAGGGACAGGGGGCATCAGCCCCAGCATTTT.

This clone came up a few times. J is TRBJ2-7 and V is TRBV19; 7 positions match TRBD1. The CDR3 contains 15 residues. Losses at the gene ends were 2 bases for V and 4 bases for J; bases not matched to a gene: 8. Germline CDR1 and CDR2: LNHDA and SQIVND (reference sequence). The CDR3 is CASSIRTGWIYEQYF. CDR3 DNA sequence: TGTGCCAGTAGTATACGGACAGGATGGATATACGAGCAGTACTTC.

This clone has more than one count but fewer than ten. J is TRBJ1-1 and V is TRBV6-6, with 8 bases matching TRBD1. Unmatched junction bases numbered 7, after V lost 6 bases and J lost 4 bases. Germline-derived CDR1 and CDR2 are MNHNY and SVGAGI (reference sequence). The CDR3 covers 14 residues. The CDR3 is CASRADRGLTEAFF. The CDR3, as DNA: TGTGCCAGCAGAGCCGACAGGGGCCTCACTGAAGCTTTCTTT.

The genes are TRBV29-1 and TRBJ1-1, with D hard to call. Germline CDR1 and CDR2: SQVTM and ANQGSEA. The V gene lost 7 bases and the J gene lost 0 bases, with 9 bases spanning the gap. The CDR3 totals 12 residues. In DNA form, the CDR3 reads TGCAGCGCGAGGAATATGAACACTGAAGCTTTCTTT. Protein: CSARNMNTEAFF.

CDR3 bases: TGTGCCAGCAGTGTGTTGCAGGGGCAAGGCTACACCTTC. Encoded protein: CASSVLQGQGYTF. J is TRBJ1-2 and V is TRBV2; tentatively, D is TRBD1 (6 bases). Germline lookup yields CDR1 SNHLY and CDR2 FYNNEI. Trimming stripped 4 bases from V and 8 bases from J, with 14 bases between. CDR3 size: 13 residues.

This chain uses TRBV30 with TRBJ1-1; the D is unclear. The germline V gene encodes CDR1 GTSNPN and CDR2 SVGIG (reference sequence). Deletions cut 0 bases from V and 1 base from J, with 9 bases between. This CDR3 contains 14 residues. Here the CDR3 reads CAWSVWGKNTEAFF. The DNA of the CDR3 is TGTGCCTGGAGTGTTTGGGGTAAGAACACTGAAGCTTTCTTT.

The rearrangement links TRBV6-1 to TRBJ1-2, with TRBD1 matching over 9 bases. Germline CDR1 MNHNS, CDR2 SASEGT. V lost 2 bases, J lost 4 bases, and 8 bases stayed unmatched. The CDR3 length is 16 residues. CDR3 sequence (DNA): TGTGCCAGCAGTGAATACTCCGGGACAGGGACCTATGGCTACACCTTC. Protein sequence: CASSEYSGTGTYGYTF.

The genes are TRBV29-1 and TRBJ1-2; tentative D call: TRBD1 (5 bases). Deletions cut 7 bases from V and 2 bases from J, with 11 bases between. Germline CDR1 and CDR2: SQVTM and ANQGSEA. This CDR3 contains 12 residues. DNA for the CDR3: TGCAGCGCTGGCCGGGGGAACTATGGCTACACCTTC. Protein sequence: CSAGRGNYGYTF. Variable domain in full (rest from reference TRBV29-1 and TRBJ1-2): SAVISQKPSRDICQRGTSLTIQCQVDSQVTMMFWYRQQPGQSLTLIATANQGSEATYESGFVIDKFPISRPNLTFSTLTVSNMSPEDSSIYLCSAGRGNYGYTFGSGTRLTVV.

The chain couples TRBV29-1 to TRBJ2-3; no reliable D call. The V and J ends lost 4 bases and 1 base respectively, with 3 bases between them. The germline V gene encodes CDR1 SQVTM and CDR2 ANQGSEA. This CDR3 spans 11 amino acids. As DNA, the CDR3 is TGCAGCGTTGTACGCACAGATACGCAGTATTTT. Translation: CSVVRTDTQYF.

This clone was detected a few times. The gene calls are TRBV11-2 and TRBJ1-2; the match to TRBD1 covers 8 bases. In germline, CDR1 is SGHAT, CDR2 FQNNGV. The CDR3 length is 13 residues. The V and J ends lost 1 base and 5 bases, in that order; junction bases with no gene match: 0. In DNA, the CDR3 is TGTGCCAGCAGCTTAGGGACAGGGTATGGCTACACCTTC. Translated, it gives CASSLGTGYGYTF.

V gene TRBV15 combines with J gene TRBJ1-1; TRBD1 agrees at 9 bases. Trimming removed 2 bases from V and 6 bases from J; junction bases left unmatched: 4. CDR3 length: 14 residues. The germline V gene has CDR1 LNHNV and CDR2 YYDKDF (reference sequence). DNA of the CDR3: TGTGCCACCAGCAGACGGACAGGGGAGTCTGAAGCTTTCTTT. Translation: CATSRRTGESEAFF.

The CDR3: CAWSVRGPSLPGELFF. CDR3 coding DNA: TGTGCCTGGAGTGTGAGGGGGCCCTCGCTCCCCGGGGAGCTGTTTTTT. The V and J genes are TRBV30 and TRBJ2-2; 7 bases line up with TRBD1. CDR3 length: 16 residues. Unmatched junction bases numbered 10, after V lost 0 bases and J lost 6 bases. Germline V gene sequence: CDR1 GTSNPN, CDR2 SVGIG (reference sequence).

This clone turned up a few times. J is TRBJ2-6 and V is TRBV7-9; D is unresolved. This CDR3 has 13 amino acids. Per the germline V gene, CDR1 is SEHNR and CDR2 is FQNEAQ (reference sequence). Trimming cost V 10 bases and J 1 base, with 8 bases left between them. DNA for the CDR3: TGTGCCATCACGGAGTCTGGGGCCAACGTCCTGACTTTC. It translates to CAITESGANVLTF. Full variable domain (rest looked up from reference TRBV7-9 and TRBJ2-6): DTGVSQNPRHKITKRGQNVTFRCDPISEHNRLYWYRQTLGQGPEFLTYFQNEAQLEKSRLLSDRFSAERPKGSFSTLEIQRTEQGDSAMYLCAITESGANVLTFGAGSRLTVL.

The V gene is TRBV6-6, the J gene TRBJ1-1, with D perhaps TRBD1 (6 bases). The CDR3 is 14 residues long. V lost 5 bases and J lost 1, with 11 bases in between. The germline V gene has CDR1 MNHNY and CDR2 SVGAGI (reference sequence). CDR3 coding DNA: TGTGCCAGCAGTAAACAGGGCCCGAACACTGAAGCTTTCTTT. It encodes CASSKQGPNTEAFF.

V and J are TRBV7-9 and TRBJ1-1; D is ambiguous. V lost 5 bases and J 1 base, leaving 5 bases between the germline ends. The germline V gene has CDR1 SEHNR and CDR2 FQNEAQ (reference sequence). This CDR3 has 12 amino acids. The CDR3 nucleotides read TGTGCCAGCAGCACCGAGAACACTGAAGCTTTCTTT. It translates to CASSTENTEAFF.

The rearrangement uses TRBV9 and TRBJ2-5; TRBD1 aligns across 7 bases. This CDR3 has 13 amino acids. The germline V gene encodes CDR1 SGDLS and CDR2 YYNGEE. V trimming: 2 bases; J trimming: 7 bases; junction bases outside the gene matches: 5. CDR3 in DNA: TGTGCCAGCAGCGTGACAGGGAGTGGGACCCAGTACTTC. This sequence encodes CASSVTGSGTQYF.

The chain combines TRBV29-1 with TRBJ1-2; no reliable D call. The germline CDR1 and CDR2 sequences are SQVTM and ANQGSEA. The CDR3 covers 11 residues. Trimming removed 4 bases at V and 8 bases at J, with 11 bases between. CDR3 coding DNA: TGCAGCGTTGGAGGGTTAGAGGGCTACACCTTC. Translation gives CSVGGLEGYTF.

The chain couples TRBV29-1 to TRBJ2-2; D might be TRBD1 (5 bases). The CDR3 runs 14 residues. Germline V CDR1 and CDR2: SQVTM, ANQGSEA. V was shortened by 4 bases and J by 3 bases, with 12 bases between the two germline ends. DNA for the CDR3: TGCAGCGTTGCCCCAGGGATCCACACCGGGGAGCTGTTTTTT. Its protein product is CSVAPGIHTGELFF.

V is TRBV7-9 and J is TRBJ1-1; D call uncertain. Germline V lookup: CDR1 SEHNR, CDR2 FQNEAQ (reference sequence). The CDR3 sequence is 13 residues long. Trimming took 2 bases from V and 1 from J, leaving 5 bases between them. CDR3 DNA sequence: TGTGCCAGCAGCTTAACATCGAACACTGAAGCTTTCTTT. Amino acid sequence: CASSLTSNTEAFF.

CDR3 amino acids: CASSPDRSTYEQYF. The DNA of the CDR3 is TGTGCCAGCAGCCCCGACAGGAGTACCTACGAGCAGTACTTC. This chain joins TRBV5-4 and TRBJ2-7; a weak D match, TRBD1 (6 bases). Germline V gene data show CDR1 as SGHNT and CDR2 as YYREEE (reference sequence). The V and J ends lost 4 bases and 2 bases respectively, with 13 bases between them. This CDR3 is built from 14 residues. Full variable domain (remainder filled in from reference TRBV5-4 and TRBJ2-7): ETGVTQSPTHLIKTRGQQVTLRCSSQSGHNTVSWYQQALGQGPQFIFQYYREEENGRGNFPPRFSGLQFPNYSSELNVNALELDDSALYLCASSPDRSTYEQYFGPGTRLTVT.

J is TRBJ1-5 and V is TRBV7-8; tentatively, D is TRBD1 (6 bases). Germline V lookup: CDR1 SGHVS, CDR2 FQNEAQ. V lost 1 base and J lost 11, with 12 bases in between. The CDR3 consists of 13 residues. The CDR3 DNA sequence: TGTGCCAGCAGCTTAGATGAAGGGGGGACCCAGCATTTT. It specifies CASSLDEGGTQHF.

The chain recombines TRBV9 with TRBJ1-2; 9 bases agree with TRBD1. The CDR3 runs to 15 residues. J was trimmed by 5 bases and V by 0 bases; bases with no gene match: 5. Germline V gene data show CDR1 as SGDLS and CDR2 as YYNGEE. The CDR3 region has the DNA TGTGCCAGCAGCGTAGCCGGGACAGGGTCATATGGCTACACCTTC. Protein product: CASSVAGTGSYGYTF.

As for this clone: The sample carries other DNA sequences with the same CDR3. The J gene is TRBJ1-2, the V gene TRBV29-1; D unresolved. The CDR3 spans 12 residues. V lost 4 bases, J lost 4 bases, and 10 bases lay in between. Germline CDR1 is SQVTM and CDR2 is ANQGSEA. CDR3 region: CSVGSEGYGYTF. The CDR3 coding sequence is TGCAGCGTTGGGTCGGAAGGCTATGGCTACACCTTC.